A single sample gave rise to the 24 T cell receptor beta chains below, sequenced in a study of T cell changes during pregnancy in multiple sclerosis (dated by TCRdb to the late 2010s). Library prep was done by the immunoSEQ multiplex PCR assay. The table was pulled from immuneACCESS by TCRdb, which kept in-frame rearrangements only. Such tables lose some clones; where checked, under half of the loss comes from unresolved V genes, and the rest has no known cause. This sample has approximately 70,000 clones in its table, and roughly 92% of those were observed once. The ten largest account for 1.5% to 2% of the sample. The sequencing used peripheral blood, collected in the first trimester of pregnancy. These receptors originate from a female donor in good health, enrolled as a control in a pregnancy study.

The genes are TRBV2 and TRBJ2-5; TRBD2 matches 7 bases. CDR3 length: 14 amino acids. V dropped 1 base and J dropped 5; count of bases not matched to a gene: 4. The germline V gene encodes CDR1 SNHLY and CDR2 FYNNEI. Here the CDR3 reads CASSEVGEGETQYF. In nucleotides, the CDR3 is TGTGCCAGCAGTGAAGTCGGGGAGGGGGAGACCCAGTACTTC.

The gene calls are TRBV21-1 and TRBJ2-6; the table's D call of TRBD2 was not tested on the DNA. TRBV21-1 is described as a pseudogene. The CDR3 loop spans 20 amino acids. The CDR3 nucleotides are TGTGCCAGCAGCAAAGGGAGGACTAGCGGGTCCCACTCTGGGGCCAACGTCCTGACTTTC. It is translated as CASSKGRTSGSHSGANVLTF.

The chain has TRBV4-1 and TRBJ2-1, with 12 bases aligning to TRBD2. CDR3 length equals 15 residues. J gave up 6 bases and V 1 base, and 1 base lay outside the gene matches. From germline, CDR1 is MGHRA and CDR2 YSYEKL. The CDR3 DNA is TGCGCCAGCAGCCAAGGGACTAGCGGGACCAATGAGCAGTTCTTC. Translated, it gives CASSQGTSGTNEQFF.

This rearrangement joins TRBV5-1 to TRBJ2-5, with 8 bases fitting TRBD1. Germline CDR1 reads SGHRS; CDR2 reads YFSETQ. The CDR3 is 17 residues long. With V trimmed by 0 bases and J by 4 bases, 11 bases remained unmatched. The CDR3 is CASSLEAGGGFGETQYF. CDR3 DNA sequence: TGCGCCAGCAGCTTGGAGGCAGGGGGCGGGTTTGGAGAGACCCAGTACTTC.

The chain carries TRBV19 and TRBJ1-1, with D maybe TRBD1 (5 bases). The CDR3 is made up of 14 amino acids. Trimming took 7 bases from V and 5 from J, leaving 17 bases between them. Germline assignment: CDR1 LNHDA and CDR2 SQIVND (reference sequence). The CDR3 is CASTTRGAGTEAFF. In nucleotides, the CDR3 is TGTGCCAGTACCACCCGGGGCGCGGGAACTGAAGCTTTCTTT.

The chain couples TRBV20-1 to TRBJ2-1; no reliable D call. This CDR3 is built from 10 residues. The V gene's germline CDR1 is DFQATT and CDR2 SNEGSKA (reference sequence). Trimming shortened V by 7 bases and J by 3 bases, and 4 bases separated the two germline ends. CDR3 amino acids: CSGVYNEQFF. Here the CDR3 DNA reads TGCAGTGGCGTCTACAATGAGCAGTTCTTC.

The chain has TRBV10-3 and TRBJ1-4, with D possibly TRBD1 on 6 matching bases. This CDR3 comprises 12 residues. Germline assignment: CDR1 ENHRY and CDR2 SYGVKD. V lost 4 bases and J lost 8, with 8 bases in between. The CDR3 coding sequence is TGTGCCATCAGTGTCAGGGGCGAAAAACTGTTTTTT. The encoded protein is CAISVRGEKLFF.

J is TRBJ1-5 and V is TRBV11-2; no clear D. The germline gives CDR1 SGHAT, CDR2 FQNNGV. V lost 2 bases and J lost 5, with 13 bases in between. The CDR3 length is 15 residues. CDR3 sequence: CASSLTASQHQPQHF. CDR3 sequence (DNA): TGTGCCAGCAGCTTAACAGCATCCCAACATCAGCCCCAGCATTTT.

This chain joins TRBV27 and TRBJ2-1, with TRBD1 as a possible D gene (5 bases). Trimming removed 5 bases at V and 7 bases at J, with 18 bases between. The CDR3 extends over 15 amino acids. The germline CDR1 and CDR2 sequences are MNHEY and SMNVEV (reference sequence). Here the CDR3 DNA reads TGTGCCAGCAGTCCCGATATAGGGGTGGGGAATGAGCAGTTCTTC. Translating gives CASSPDIGVGNEQFF.

This chain joins TRBV6-1 and TRBJ2-7, with TRBD1 as a possible D gene (5 bases). V shed 6 bases and J shed 7 bases, with 10 bases lying between them. Germline assignment: CDR1 MNHNS and CDR2 SASEGT. CDR3 length equals 11 residues. The CDR3 DNA follows: TGTGCCAGCAGGAATTACAGGGAGCAGTACTTC. This encodes CASRNYREQYF.

V gene TRBV5-1 combines with J gene TRBJ2-1; 10 bases align to TRBD2. Per germline, CDR1 SGHRS and CDR2 YFSETQ. The CDR3 extends over 15 amino acids. V lost 1 base, J lost 9 bases, and 7 bases stayed unmatched. For the CDR3, the DNA is TGCGCCAGCAGCTTGTATAAGCGGGAGGGGCGTGAGCAGTTCTTC. Translated, it gives CASSLYKREGREQFF.

The chain links TRBV5-1 to TRBJ2-1; perhaps TRBD2 as D (5 bases). The CDR3 sequence is 14 residues long. V lost 6 bases to trimming and J lost 6 bases, with 16 bases between them. Germline V gene sequence: CDR1 SGHRS, CDR2 YFSETQ. In DNA, the CDR3 is TGCGCCAGCACCGCGTCCAGCGGTGGCAATGAGCAGTTCTTC. Protein: CASTASSGGNEQFF.

CDR3 region: CATKSEADSNQPQHF. In DNA form, the CDR3 reads TGTGCCACCAAAAGTGAGGCGGATAGCAATCAGCCCCAGCATTTT. The chain carries TRBV2 and TRBJ1-5; D is unclear. Per germline, CDR1 SNHLY and CDR2 FYNNEI. The CDR3 extends over 15 amino acids. Trimming stripped 10 bases from V and 0 bases from J, with 16 bases between.

V gene TRBV7-9 combines with J gene TRBJ2-7; D not resolved. This CDR3 comprises 12 residues. In germline, CDR1 is SEHNR, CDR2 FQNEAQ (reference sequence). The V end was cut by 3 bases, the J end by 6 bases, with 9 bases between. The CDR3 here is CASSFYQAEQYF. For the CDR3, the DNA is TGTGCCAGCAGCTTCTATCAAGCCGAGCAGTACTTC.

J is TRBJ2-7 and V is TRBV4-2; 9 nucleotides align to TRBD1. CDR1 LGHNA and CDR2 YNFKEQ come from the germline V gene. V was clipped by 0 bases and J by 4 bases; unmatched bases: 13. This CDR3 contains 18 residues. This CDR3 reads CASSQDGGSGTGLYEQYF. The CDR3, as DNA: TGTGCCAGCAGCCAAGACGGGGGGTCCGGGACAGGGCTTTACGAGCAGTACTTC.

The rearrangement uses TRBV25-1 and TRBJ2-1; no clear D gene. The CDR3 consists of 15 residues. Between the trimmed V and J ends, which lost 2 bases and 2 bases, there was a span of 10 bases. Germline loops: CDR1 MGHDK, CDR2 SYGVNS. The CDR3, as DNA: TGTGCCAGCAGTGAACCACAGACCACCTACAATGAGCAGTTCTTC. Residues: CASSEPQTTYNEQFF.

The V gene is TRBV20-1, the J gene TRBJ2-5; D is unresolved. Germline CDR1 DFQATT, CDR2 SNEGSKA (reference sequence). V was cut by 0 bases and J by 8 bases, with 7 bases left in between. The CDR3 is 11 amino acids. The CDR3 here is CSARDQATQYF. As DNA, the CDR3 is TGCAGTGCTAGAGATCAGGCAACCCAGTACTTC.

This sequence joins TRBV28 and TRBJ2-7; a possible D gene is TRBD2 (5 bases). Germline CDR1 and CDR2: MDHEN and SYDVKM. Trimming left V 6 bases short and J 0 bases short, with 15 bases between. This CDR3 has 15 amino acids. The CDR3 region has the DNA TGTGCCAGCAGGCGTCCCGGGATCCCCTCCTACGAGCAGTACTTC. This translates into CASRRPGIPSYEQYF.

This rearrangement joins TRBV4-1 to TRBJ1-1, with D hard to call. Germline loops: CDR1 MGHRA, CDR2 YSYEKL. V gave up 3 bases and J gave up 7 bases, with 12 bases separating them. The CDR3 runs to 13 residues. The CDR3 coding sequence is TGCGCCAGCAGCCATCCCCCCGGAGGTGAAGCTTTCTTT. Translated: CASSHPPGGEAFF.

V is TRBV28 and J is TRBJ2-7, with D possibly matching TRBD2 (5 bases). Germline lookup yields CDR1 MDHEN and CDR2 SYDVKM. V was clipped by 6 bases and J by 6 bases, with 18 bases between them. The CDR3 length is 14 residues. The CDR3 here is CASRFTSSHGEQYF. CDR3 DNA: TGTGCCAGCAGATTTACTAGTTCCCATGGCGAGCAGTACTTC.

The chain uses TRBV27 and TRBJ2-1, with 12 bases identical to TRBD2. Germline-derived CDR1 and CDR2 are MNHEY and SMNVEV (reference sequence). There are 15 residues in the CDR3. Trimming took 4 bases from V and 7 from J; bases not matched to a gene: 5. The DNA of the CDR3 is TGTGCCAGCAGTTCAGGACTAGCGGGAATGAATGAGCAGTTCTTC. Translating gives CASSSGLAGMNEQFF.

This chain links TRBV21-1 with TRBJ2-4; TRBD1, the D gene given by the table, was not confirmed from the DNA. TRBV21-1 is deemed a pseudogene. The CDR3 runs to 15 residues. The CDR3 coding sequence is TGTGCCAGCAGCAACTGGACAGGGTTTGGAAACATTCAGTACTTC. This encodes CASSNWTGFGNIQYF.

This chain joins TRBV7-6 and TRBJ2-1, with a weak D call TRBD1 (6 bases). The CDR3 covers 13 residues. The germline V gene encodes CDR1 SGHVS and CDR2 FNYEAQ. Trimming removed 1 base from V and 8 bases from J, with 9 bases in between. CDR3 DNA: TGTGCCAGCAGCTTAGAGAGGGGGTATGAGCAGTTCTTC. This translates into CASSLERGYEQFF.

The J gene is TRBJ1-2, the V gene TRBV2, with TRBD1 as a possible D gene (6 bases). Trimming cost V 10 bases and J 4 bases, with 16 bases left between them. Germline V gene data show CDR1 as SNHLY and CDR2 as FYNNEI. This CDR3 comprises 13 residues. The chain's CDR3 is CATTGTGSYGYTF. The CDR3 coding sequence is TGTGCCACCACGGGCACAGGGAGCTATGGCTACACCTTC.